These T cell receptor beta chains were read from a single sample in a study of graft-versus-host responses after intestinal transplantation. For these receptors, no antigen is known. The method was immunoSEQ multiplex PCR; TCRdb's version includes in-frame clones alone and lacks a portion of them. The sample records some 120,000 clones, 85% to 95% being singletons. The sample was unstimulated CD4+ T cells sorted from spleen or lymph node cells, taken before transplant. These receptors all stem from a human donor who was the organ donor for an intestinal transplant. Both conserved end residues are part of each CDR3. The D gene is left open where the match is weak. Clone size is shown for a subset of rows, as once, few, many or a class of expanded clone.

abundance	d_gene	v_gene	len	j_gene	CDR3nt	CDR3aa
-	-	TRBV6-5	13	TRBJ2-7	TGTGCCAGCAGTTACAGCGTGAGCTACGAGCAGTACTTC	CASSYSVSYEQYF
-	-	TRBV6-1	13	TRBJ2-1	TGTGCCAGCAGTCACGGATCCTACAATGAGCAGTTCTTC	CASSHGSYNEQFF
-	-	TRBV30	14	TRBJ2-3	TGTGCCTGGAGTGTCACCCTCCGCACAGATACGCAGTATTTT	CAWSVTLRTDTQYF
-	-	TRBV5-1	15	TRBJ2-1	TGCGCCAGCAGCTTGGCAGGCCAATCCTACAATGAGCAGTTCTTC	CASSLAGQSYNEQFF
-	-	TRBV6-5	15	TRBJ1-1	TGTGCCAGCAGTTACTCGCATACTACAGGTCCTGTAGCTTTCTTT	CASSYSHTTGPVAFF
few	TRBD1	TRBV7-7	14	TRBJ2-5	TGTGCCAGCAGCTTAGGGACAGGGCAAGAGACCCAGTACTTC	CASSLGTGQETQYF
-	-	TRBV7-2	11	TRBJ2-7	TGTGCCAGCAGCTTGTCTTCCGAGCAGTACTTC	CASSLSSEQYF
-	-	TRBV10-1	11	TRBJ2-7	TGCGCCAGAGGGACTGCAAATGAGCAGTACTTC	CARGTANEQYF
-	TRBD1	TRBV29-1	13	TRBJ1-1	TGCAGCGTTGCACAGGGGGCGAACACTGAAGCTTTCTTT	CSVAQGANTEAFF
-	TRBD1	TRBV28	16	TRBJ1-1	TGTGCCAGCAGTTACCCACAGGGGGCTGGGAACACTGAAGCTTTCTTT	CASSYPQGAGNTEAFF
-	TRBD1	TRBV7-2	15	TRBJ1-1	TGTGCCAGCAGCTCCCAGACAGGGGTAGGGACTGAAGCTTTCTTT	CASSSQTGVGTEAFF
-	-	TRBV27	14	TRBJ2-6	TGTGCCAGCAGTCTCCTCGCCGGGGCCAACGTCCTGACTTTC	CASSLLAGANVLTF
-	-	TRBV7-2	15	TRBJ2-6	TGTGCCAGCAGCCGAACCATCTCTGGGGCCAACGTCCTGACTTTC	CASSRTISGANVLTF
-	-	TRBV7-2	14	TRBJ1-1	TGTGCCAGCAGCTTATCGCAGGGGAACACTGAAGCTTTCTTT	CASSLSQGNTEAFF